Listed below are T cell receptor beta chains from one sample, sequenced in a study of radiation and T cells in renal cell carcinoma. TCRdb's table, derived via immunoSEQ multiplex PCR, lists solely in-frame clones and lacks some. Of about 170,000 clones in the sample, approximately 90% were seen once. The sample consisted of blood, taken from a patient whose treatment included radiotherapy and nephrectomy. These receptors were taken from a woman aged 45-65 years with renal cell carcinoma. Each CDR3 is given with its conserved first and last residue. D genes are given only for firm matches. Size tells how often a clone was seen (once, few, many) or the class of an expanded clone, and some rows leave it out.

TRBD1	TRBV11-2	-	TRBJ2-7	CASSLEGTGGYEQYF	TGTGCCAGCAGCTTAGAAGGGACAGGGGGCTACGAGCAGTACTTC
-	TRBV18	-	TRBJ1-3	CASSPSVNTIYF	TGTGCCAGCTCACCATCAGTCAACACCATATATTTT
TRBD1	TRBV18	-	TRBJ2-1	CASSPPYTGGSYNEQFF	TGTGCCAGCTCACCACCATACACAGGGGGCTCCTACAATGAGCAGTTCTTC
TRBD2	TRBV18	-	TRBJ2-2	CASSPRGLAGNTGELFF	TGTGCCAGCTCACCGAGAGGGCTAGCGGGGAACACCGGGGAGCTGTTTTTT
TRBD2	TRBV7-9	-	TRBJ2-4	CASSLAGGGTAKNIQYF	TGTGCCAGCAGCTTAGCCGGGGGGGGCACGGCCAAAAACATTCAGTACTTC
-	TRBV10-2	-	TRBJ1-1	CASSESTAPTEAFF	TGCGCCAGCAGTGAGTCGACAGCCCCCACTGAAGCTTTCTTT
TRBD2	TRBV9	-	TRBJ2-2	CASSASGPSGLNTGELFF	TGTGCCAGCAGCGCCAGTGGACCTAGCGGACTAAACACCGGGGAGCTGTTTTTT
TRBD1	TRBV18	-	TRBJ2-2	CASSPPTGGFPNTGELFF	TGTGCCAGCTCACCACCAACAGGGGGCTTTCCAAACACCGGGGAGCTGTTTTTT
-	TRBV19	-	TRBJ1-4	CASSMGEVTTNEKLFF	TGTGCCAGTAGTATGGGGGAAGTGACAACTAATGAAAAACTGTTTTTT
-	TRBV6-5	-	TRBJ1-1	CASRDYSVKDTEAFF	TGTGCCAGCAGGGATTACAGCGTGAAGGACACTGAAGCTTTCTTT
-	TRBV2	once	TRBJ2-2	CASSRGGTGELFF	TGTGCCAGCAGCAGAGGAGGTACCGGGGAGCTGTTTTTT
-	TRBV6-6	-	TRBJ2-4	CASSYGGADKNIQYF	TGTGCCAGCAGTTACGGGGGGGCGGACAAAAACATTCAGTACTTC
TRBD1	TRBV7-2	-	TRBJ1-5	CASSSQTGNNQPQHF	TGTGCCAGCAGCTCGCAGACAGGGAACAATCAGCCCCAGCATTTT
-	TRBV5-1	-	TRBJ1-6	CASSFGADNSPLHF	TGCGCCAGCAGCTTCGGGGCCGATAATTCACCCCTCCACTTT
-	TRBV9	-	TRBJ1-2	CASSVGTDTFYGYTF	TGTGCCAGCAGCGTAGGGACAGATACCTTCTATGGCTACACCTTC
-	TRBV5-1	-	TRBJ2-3	CASSPFEGSQYF	TGCGCCAGCAGCCCATTCGAGGGATCGCAGTATTTT
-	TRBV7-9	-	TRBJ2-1	CASRAAGGITYNEQFF	TGTGCCAGCAGGGCCGCCGGGGGAATTACTTACAATGAGCAGTTCTTC
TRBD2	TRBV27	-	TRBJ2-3	CASSFQGLAGGIDTQYF	TGTGCCAGCAGTTTCCAGGGACTAGCGGGGGGGATAGATACGCAGTATTTT
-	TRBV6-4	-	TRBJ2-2	CASSETTTGELFF	TGTGCCAGCAGTGAAACTACCACCGGGGAGCTGTTTTTT
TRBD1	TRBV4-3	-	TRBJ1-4	CASSQDKNRGDLNEKLFF	TGCGCCAGCAGCCAAGATAAGAACAGGGGGGACCTTAATGAAAAACTGTTTTTT
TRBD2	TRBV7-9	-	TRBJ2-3	CASSLAGGTDTQYF	TGTGCCAGCAGCTTAGCGGGAGGGACAGATACGCAGTATTTT
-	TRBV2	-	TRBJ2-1	CASGGHQPGNEQFF	TGTGCCAGCGGGGGACACCAGCCAGGCAATGAGCAGTTCTTC
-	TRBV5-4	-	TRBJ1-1	CASSMTGAEAFF	TGTGCCAGCAGCATGACCGGTGCGGAAGCTTTCTTT
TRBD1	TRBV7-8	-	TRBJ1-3	CASSVSPGQLSGNTIYF	TGTGCCAGCAGCGTTTCACCGGGACAGCTCTCTGGAAACACCATATATTTT
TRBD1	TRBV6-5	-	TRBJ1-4	CASTADREGEKLFF	TGTGCCAGCACCGCGGACAGGGAAGGGGAAAAACTGTTTTTT
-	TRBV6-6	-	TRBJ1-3	CASSPLGLSGNTIYF	TGTGCCAGCAGTCCCCTAGGGCTCTCTGGAAACACCATATATTTT
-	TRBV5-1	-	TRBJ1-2	CASSAEGNYGYTF	TGCGCCAGTAGCGCGGAAGGTAACTATGGCTACACCTTC
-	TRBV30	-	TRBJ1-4	CAWTLWEPGEKLFF	TGTGCCTGGACCCTCTGGGAGCCCGGCGAAAAACTGTTTTTT
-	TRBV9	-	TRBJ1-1	CASSVAPQALNTEAFF	TGTGCCAGCAGCGTAGCGCCACAGGCACTGAACACTGAAGCTTTCTTT
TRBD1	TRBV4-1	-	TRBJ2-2	CASSLDRVAANTGELFF	TGCGCCAGCAGTCTGGACAGGGTAGCCGCGAACACCGGGGAGCTGTTTTTT
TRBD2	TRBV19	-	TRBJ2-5	CASSLAGGTTQETQYF	TGTGCCAGTTCTCTAGCGGGGGGAACTACCCAAGAGACCCAGTACTTC